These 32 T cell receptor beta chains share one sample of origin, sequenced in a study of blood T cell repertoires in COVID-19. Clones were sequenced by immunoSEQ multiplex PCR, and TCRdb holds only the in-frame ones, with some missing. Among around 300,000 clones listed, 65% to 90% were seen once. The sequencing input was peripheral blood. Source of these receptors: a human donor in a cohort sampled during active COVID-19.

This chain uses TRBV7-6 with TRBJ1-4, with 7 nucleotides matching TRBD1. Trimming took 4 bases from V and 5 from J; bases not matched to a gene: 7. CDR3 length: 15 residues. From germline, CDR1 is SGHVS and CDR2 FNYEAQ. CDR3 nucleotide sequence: TGTGCCAGCAGCTCCAACAGGGGTTCAAATGAAAAACTGTTTTTT. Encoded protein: CASSSNRGSNEKLFF.

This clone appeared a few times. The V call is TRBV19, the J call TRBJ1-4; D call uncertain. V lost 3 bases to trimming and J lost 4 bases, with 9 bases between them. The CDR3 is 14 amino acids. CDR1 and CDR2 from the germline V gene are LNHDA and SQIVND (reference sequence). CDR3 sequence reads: CASSIYSNNEKLFF. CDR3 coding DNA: TGTGCCAGTAGTATCTACAGTAATAATGAAAAACTGTTTTTT.

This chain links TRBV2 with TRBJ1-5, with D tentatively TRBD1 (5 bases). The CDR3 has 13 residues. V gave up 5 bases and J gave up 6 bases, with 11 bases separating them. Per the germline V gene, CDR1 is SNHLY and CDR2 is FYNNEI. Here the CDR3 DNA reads TGTGCCAGCAGTATGGGGGGAAGTCAGCCCCAGCATTTT. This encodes CASSMGGSQPQHF.

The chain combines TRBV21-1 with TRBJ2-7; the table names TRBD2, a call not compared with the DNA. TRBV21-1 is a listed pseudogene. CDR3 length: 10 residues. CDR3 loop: CANAGYEQYF. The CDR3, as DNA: TGTGCCAACGCGGGGTACGAGCAGTACTTC.

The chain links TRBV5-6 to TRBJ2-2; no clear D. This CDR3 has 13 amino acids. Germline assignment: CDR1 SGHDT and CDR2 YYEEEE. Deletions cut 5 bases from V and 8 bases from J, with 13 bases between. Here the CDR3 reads CASSYLGSGELFF. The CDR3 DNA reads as TGTGCCAGCAGTTATCTAGGATCTGGGGAGCTGTTTTTT.

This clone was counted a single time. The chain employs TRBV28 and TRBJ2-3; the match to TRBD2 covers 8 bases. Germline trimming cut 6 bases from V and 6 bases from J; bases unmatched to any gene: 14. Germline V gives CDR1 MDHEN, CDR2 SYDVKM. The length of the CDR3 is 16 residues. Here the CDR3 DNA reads TGTGCCAGCAGCGGACTAGCTCCCGACCCCGCGGATACGCAGTATTTT. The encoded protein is CASSGLAPDPADTQYF.

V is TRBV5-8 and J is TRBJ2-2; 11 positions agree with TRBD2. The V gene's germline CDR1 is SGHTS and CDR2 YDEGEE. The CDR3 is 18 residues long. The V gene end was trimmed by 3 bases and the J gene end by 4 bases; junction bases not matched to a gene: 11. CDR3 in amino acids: CASSWGLAETGGTGELFF. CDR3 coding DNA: TGTGCCAGCAGCTGGGGACTAGCGGAAACAGGAGGCACCGGGGAGCTGTTTTTT.

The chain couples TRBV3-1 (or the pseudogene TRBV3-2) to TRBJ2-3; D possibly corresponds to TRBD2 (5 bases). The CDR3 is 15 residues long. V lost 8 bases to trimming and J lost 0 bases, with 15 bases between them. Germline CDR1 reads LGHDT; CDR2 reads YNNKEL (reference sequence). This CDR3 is CASGGAGMSTDTQYF. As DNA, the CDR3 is TGTGCCAGCGGAGGAGCCGGGATGAGCACAGATACGCAGTATTTT.

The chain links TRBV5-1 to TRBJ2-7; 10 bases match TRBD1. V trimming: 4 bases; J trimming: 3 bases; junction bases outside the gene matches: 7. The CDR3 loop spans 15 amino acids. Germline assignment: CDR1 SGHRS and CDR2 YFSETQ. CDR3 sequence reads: CASSPRGTGVYEQYF. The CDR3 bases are TGCGCCAGCAGCCCGCGAGGGACAGGGGTCTACGAGCAGTACTTC.

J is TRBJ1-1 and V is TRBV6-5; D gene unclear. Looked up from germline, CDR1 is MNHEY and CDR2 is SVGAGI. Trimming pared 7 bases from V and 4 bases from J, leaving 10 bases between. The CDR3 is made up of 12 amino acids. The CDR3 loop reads CASTLSGTEAFF. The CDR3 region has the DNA TGTGCCAGCACCCTATCGGGCACTGAAGCTTTCTTT.

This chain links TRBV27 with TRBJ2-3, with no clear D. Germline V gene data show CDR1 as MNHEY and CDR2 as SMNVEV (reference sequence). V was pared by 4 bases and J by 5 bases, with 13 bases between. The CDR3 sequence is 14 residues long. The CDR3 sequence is CASSSGLVGDTQYF. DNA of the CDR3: TGTGCCAGCAGTTCCGGTCTTGTCGGAGATACGCAGTATTTT.

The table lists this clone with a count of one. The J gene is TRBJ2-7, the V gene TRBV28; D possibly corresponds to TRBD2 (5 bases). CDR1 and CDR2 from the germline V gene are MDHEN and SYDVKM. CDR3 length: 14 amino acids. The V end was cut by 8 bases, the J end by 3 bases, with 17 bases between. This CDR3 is CASSKEVDLYEQYF. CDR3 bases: TGTGCCAGCTCAAAGGAGGTAGATCTCTACGAGCAGTACTTC.

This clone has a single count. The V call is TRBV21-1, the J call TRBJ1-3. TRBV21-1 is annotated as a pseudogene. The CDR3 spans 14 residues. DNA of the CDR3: TGTGCCAGCAGCACGGGGGTACACGGAAACACCATATATTTT. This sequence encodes CASSTGVHGNTIYF.

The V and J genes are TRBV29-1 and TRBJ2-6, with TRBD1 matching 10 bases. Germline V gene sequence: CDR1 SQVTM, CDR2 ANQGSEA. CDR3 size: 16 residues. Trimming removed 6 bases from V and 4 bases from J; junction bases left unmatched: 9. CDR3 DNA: TGCAGCGTGGTGGACAGGGGGTTAGAAGGGGCCAACGTCCTGACTTTC. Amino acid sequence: CSVVDRGLEGANVLTF.

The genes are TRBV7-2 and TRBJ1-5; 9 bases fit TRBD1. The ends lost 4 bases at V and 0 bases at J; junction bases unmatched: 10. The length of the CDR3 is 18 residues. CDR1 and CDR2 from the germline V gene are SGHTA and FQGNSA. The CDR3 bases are TGTGCCAGCAGCTACGGGACAGGGCTGCCGTCTAGCAATCAGCCCCAGCATTTT. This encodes CASSYGTGLPSSNQPQHF.

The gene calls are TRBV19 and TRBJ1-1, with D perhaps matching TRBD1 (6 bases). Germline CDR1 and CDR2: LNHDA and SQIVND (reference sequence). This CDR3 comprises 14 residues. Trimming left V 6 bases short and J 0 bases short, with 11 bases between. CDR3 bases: TGTGCCAGTAGGGATACAGGGATGAACACTGAAGCTTTCTTT. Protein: CASRDTGMNTEAFF.

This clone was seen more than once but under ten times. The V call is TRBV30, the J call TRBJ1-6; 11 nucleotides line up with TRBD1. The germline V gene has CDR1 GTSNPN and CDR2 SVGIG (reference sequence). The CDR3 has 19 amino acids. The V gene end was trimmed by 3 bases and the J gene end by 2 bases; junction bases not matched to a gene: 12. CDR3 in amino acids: CAWRGLGQGAQAYNSPLHF. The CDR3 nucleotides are TGTGCCTGGAGGGGCCTAGGACAGGGGGCGCAAGCCTATAATTCACCCCTCCACTTT.

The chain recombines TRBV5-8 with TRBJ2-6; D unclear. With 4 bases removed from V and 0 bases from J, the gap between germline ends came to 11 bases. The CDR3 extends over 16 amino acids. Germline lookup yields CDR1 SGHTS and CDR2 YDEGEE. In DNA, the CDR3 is TGTGCCAGCAGCAAAGCTCTTGGCTCTGGGGCCAACGTCCTGACTTTC. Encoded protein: CASSKALGSGANVLTF. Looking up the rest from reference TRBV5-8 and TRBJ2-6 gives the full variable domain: EAGVTQSPTHLIKTRGQQATLRCSPISGHTSVYWYQQALGLGLQFLLWYDEGEERNRGNFPPRFSGRQFPNYSSELNVNALELEDSALYLCASSKALGSGANVLTFGAGSRLTVL.

CDR3 sequence (DNA): TGTGCCAGCAGTTCCGCGGGTGGTAACGATGAAAAACTGTTTTTT. This encodes CASSSAGGNDEKLFF. This chain links TRBV6-6 with TRBJ1-4; no reliable D call. The CDR3 extends over 15 amino acids. Deletions cut 4 bases from V and 6 bases from J, with 15 bases between. Germline lookup yields CDR1 MNHNY and CDR2 SVGAGI (reference sequence).

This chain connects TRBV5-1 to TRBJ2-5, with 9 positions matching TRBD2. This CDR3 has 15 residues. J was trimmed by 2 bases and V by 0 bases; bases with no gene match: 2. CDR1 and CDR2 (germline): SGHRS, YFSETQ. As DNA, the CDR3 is TGCGCCAGCAGCTTGGGTCTAGCGGGGCAAGAGACCCAGTACTTC. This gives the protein CASSLGLAGQETQYF.

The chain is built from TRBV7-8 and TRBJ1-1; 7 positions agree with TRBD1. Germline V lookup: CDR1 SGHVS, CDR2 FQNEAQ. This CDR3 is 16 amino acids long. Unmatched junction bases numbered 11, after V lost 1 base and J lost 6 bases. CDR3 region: CASSLGPPDRAAEAFF. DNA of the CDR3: TGTGCCAGCAGCTTAGGACCCCCCGACAGGGCCGCTGAAGCTTTCTTT.

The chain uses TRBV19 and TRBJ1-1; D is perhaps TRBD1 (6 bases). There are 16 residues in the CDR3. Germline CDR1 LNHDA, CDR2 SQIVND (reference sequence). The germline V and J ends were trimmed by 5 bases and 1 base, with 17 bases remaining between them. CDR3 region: CASSEQGVRRNTEAFF. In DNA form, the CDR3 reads TGTGCCAGTAGTGAACAGGGAGTGCGACGGAACACTGAAGCTTTCTTT.

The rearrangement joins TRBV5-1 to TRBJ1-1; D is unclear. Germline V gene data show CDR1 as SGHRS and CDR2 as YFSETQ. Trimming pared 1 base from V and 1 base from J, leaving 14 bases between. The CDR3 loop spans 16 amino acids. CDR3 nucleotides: TGCGCCAGCAGCTTGTCTGTGGCATCCCCGAACACTGAAGCTTTCTTT. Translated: CASSLSVASPNTEAFF.

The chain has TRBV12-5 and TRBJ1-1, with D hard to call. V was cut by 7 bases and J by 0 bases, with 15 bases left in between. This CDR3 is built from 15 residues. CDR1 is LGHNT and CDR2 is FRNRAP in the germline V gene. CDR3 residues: CASAPGLSLNTEAFF. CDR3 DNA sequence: TGTGCTAGTGCCCCGGGGTTGTCCTTGAACACTGAAGCTTTCTTT.

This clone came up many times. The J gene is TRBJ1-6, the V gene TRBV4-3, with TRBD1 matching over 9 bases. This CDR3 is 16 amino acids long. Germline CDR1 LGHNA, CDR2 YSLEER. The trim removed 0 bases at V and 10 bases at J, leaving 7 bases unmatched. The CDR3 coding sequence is TGCGCCAGCAGCCAAGATCCGGGACAGGGAAACTCACCCCTCCACTTT. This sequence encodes CASSQDPGQGNSPLHF.

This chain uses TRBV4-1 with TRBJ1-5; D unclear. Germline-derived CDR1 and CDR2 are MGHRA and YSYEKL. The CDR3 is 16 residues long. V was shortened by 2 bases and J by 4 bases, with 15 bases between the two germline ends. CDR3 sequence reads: CASSQNTGESNQPQHF. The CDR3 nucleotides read TGCGCCAGCAGCCAAAATACCGGGGAATCGAATCAGCCCCAGCATTTT.

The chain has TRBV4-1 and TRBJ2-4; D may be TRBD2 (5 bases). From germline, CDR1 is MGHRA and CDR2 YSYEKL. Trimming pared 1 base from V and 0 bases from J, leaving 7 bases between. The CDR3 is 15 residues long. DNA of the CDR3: TGCGCCAGCAGCCAAGGGAGGTTAGCCAAAAACATTCAGTACTTC. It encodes CASSQGRLAKNIQYF.

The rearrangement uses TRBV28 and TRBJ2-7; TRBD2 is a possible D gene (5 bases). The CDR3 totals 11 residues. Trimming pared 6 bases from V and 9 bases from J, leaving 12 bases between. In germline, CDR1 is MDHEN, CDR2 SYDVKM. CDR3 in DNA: TGTGCCAGCAGCGTAAGGGAGATGCAGTACTTC. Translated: CASSVREMQYF.

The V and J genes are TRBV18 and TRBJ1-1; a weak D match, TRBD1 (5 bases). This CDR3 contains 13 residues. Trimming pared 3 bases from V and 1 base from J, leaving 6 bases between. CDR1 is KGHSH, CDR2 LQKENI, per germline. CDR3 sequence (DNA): TGTGCCAGCTCACCGACAGCGAACACTGAAGCTTTCTTT. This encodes CASSPTANTEAFF. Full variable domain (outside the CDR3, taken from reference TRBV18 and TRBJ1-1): NAGVMQNPRHLVRRRGQEARLRCSPMKGHSHVYWYRQLPEEGLKFMVYLQKENIIDESGMPKERFSAEFPKEGPSILRIQQVVRGDSAAYFCASSPTANTEAFFGQGTRLTVV.

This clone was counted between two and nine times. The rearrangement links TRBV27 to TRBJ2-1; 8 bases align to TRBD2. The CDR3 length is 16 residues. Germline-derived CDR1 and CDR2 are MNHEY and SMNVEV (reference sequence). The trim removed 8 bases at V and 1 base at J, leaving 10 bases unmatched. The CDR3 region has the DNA TGTGCCAGCCGAGTCAGCAGCGGGAGATCCTACAATGAGCAGTTCTTC. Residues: CASRVSSGRSYNEQFF.

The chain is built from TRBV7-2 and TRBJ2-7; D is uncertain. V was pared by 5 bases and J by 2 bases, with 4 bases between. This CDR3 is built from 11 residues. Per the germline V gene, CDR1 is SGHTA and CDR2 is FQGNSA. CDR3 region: CASSRAYEQYF. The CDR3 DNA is TGTGCCAGCAGCCGCGCCTACGAGCAGTACTTC.

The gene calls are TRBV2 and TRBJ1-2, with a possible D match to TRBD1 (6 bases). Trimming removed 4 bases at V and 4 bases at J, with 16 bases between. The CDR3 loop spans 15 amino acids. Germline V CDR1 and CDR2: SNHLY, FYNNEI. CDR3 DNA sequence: TGTGCCAGCAGTGTTGGCAGGGGCGTTGGCTATGGCTACACCTTC. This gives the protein CASSVGRGVGYGYTF.